Sequencing of this T cell receptor beta chain was carried out in a study of blood T cell repertoires in COVID-19. Across the whole study: Material from acute and convalescent COVID-19 was sourced from the United States, Italy and Spain. The cDNA or gDNA used as material had been derived from T cells, B-cell-depleted T cells, or PBMCs.

The CDR3 consists of 15 residues. The V end was cut by 2 bases, the J end by 3 bases, with 13 bases between. Germline CDR1 and CDR2: ENHRY and SYGVKD. In the original processing: Amplification from reference gene primers served as the basis for estimated nucleated cell counts. Sequencing was performed with immunoSEQ multiplex PCR; in TCRdb, only in-frame clones are kept and a portion is missing. That table furnishes V, J and clone size, whereas the DNA furnished D and trimming. The sample yields over 40,000 clones, about nine tenths seen once. The chain is built from TRBV10-3 and TRBJ1-2; D possibly corresponds to TRBD1 (5 bases). This sequence was found in a human donor in a cohort sampled during active COVID-19. Specimen: peripheral blood. CDR3 residues: CAISEVRESHYGYTF. The CDR3 coding sequence is TGTGCCATCAGTGAGGTCAGGGAATCCCACTATGGCTACACCTTC.